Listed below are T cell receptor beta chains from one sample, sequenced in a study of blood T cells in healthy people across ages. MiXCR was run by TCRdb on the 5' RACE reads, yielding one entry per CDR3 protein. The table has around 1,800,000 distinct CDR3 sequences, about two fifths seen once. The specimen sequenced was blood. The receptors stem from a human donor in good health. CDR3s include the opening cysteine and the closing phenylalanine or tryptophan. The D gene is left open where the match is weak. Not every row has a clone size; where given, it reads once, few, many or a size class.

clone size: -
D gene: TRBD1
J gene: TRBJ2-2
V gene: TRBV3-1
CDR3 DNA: TGTGCCAGCTGGGACAGGGCGGGCACCGGGGAGCTGTTTTTT
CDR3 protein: CASWDRAGTGELFF

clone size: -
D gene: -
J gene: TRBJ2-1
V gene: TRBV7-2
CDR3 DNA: TGTGCCAGCAGCTTGGTTTCGGGGCAGGGAGTGGATGAGCAGTTCTTC
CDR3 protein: CASSLVSGQGVDEQFF

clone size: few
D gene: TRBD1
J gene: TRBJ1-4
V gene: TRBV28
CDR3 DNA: TGTGCCAGCAGCCTTGCACAGGGGATTAATGAAAAACTGTTTTTT
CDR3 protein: CASSLAQGINEKLFF

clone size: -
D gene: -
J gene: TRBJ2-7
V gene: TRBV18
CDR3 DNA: TGTGCCAGCTCACCGATCGCAGGGACCTACGAGCAGTACTTC
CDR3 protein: CASSPIAGTYEQYF

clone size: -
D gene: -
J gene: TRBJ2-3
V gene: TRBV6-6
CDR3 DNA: TGTGCCAGCAGTTACGGGACTTCCGCCGGACCAGATACGCAGTATTTT
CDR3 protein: CASSYGTSAGPDTQYF

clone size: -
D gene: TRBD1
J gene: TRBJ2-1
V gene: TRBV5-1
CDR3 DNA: TGCGCCAGCAGCCACCGGACAGGCGGCAACAATGAGCAGTTCTTC
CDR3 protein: CASSHRTGGNNEQFF

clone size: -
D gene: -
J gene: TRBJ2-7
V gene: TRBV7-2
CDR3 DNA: TGTGTCAGCAGCTTCCCCCCCCTCGAGCAGTACTTC
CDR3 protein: CVSSFPPLEQYF

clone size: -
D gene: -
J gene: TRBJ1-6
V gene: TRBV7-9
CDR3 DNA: TGTGCCAGCAGCTTAGACTCGGGAAGGGGTTCACCCCTCCACTTT
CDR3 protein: CASSLDSGRGSPLHF

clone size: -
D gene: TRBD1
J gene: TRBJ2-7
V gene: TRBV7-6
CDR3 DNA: TGTGCCAGCAGCCTAGGGATCCCGGGACAGGGGGCCGACGAGCAGTACTTC
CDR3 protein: CASSLGIPGQGADEQYF

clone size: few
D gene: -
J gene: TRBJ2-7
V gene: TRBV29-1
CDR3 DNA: TGCAGCGTTGATCAACAGGGCTACGAGCAGTACTTC
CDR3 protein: CSVDQQGYEQYF

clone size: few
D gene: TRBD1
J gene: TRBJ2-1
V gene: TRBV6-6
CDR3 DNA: TGTGCCAGCAGTTACTCGGGGCAGGGGACAGATGAGCAGTTCTTC
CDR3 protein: CASSYSGQGTDEQFF

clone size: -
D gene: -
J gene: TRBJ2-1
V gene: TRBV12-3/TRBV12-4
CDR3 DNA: TGTGCCAGCAGTCCCCGGGGACTTTTTTCCTACAATGAGCAGTTCTTC
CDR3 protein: CASSPRGLFSYNEQFF

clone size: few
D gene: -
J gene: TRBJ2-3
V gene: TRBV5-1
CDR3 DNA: TGCGCCAGCAGCTCTGCTCCTAGTCGTGATACGCAGTATTTT
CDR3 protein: CASSSAPSRDTQYF

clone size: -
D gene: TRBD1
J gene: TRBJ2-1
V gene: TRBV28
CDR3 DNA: TGTGCCAGCAGTTTCAACCCCAGGACAGGGGTGTGGAATGAGCAGTTCTTC
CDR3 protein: CASSFNPRTGVWNEQFF

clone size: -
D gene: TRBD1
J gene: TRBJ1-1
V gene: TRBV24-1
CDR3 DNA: TGCGCCACCAGTGATCGTTTCCGGGACAGAGTTTTCGTGAACACTGAAGCTTTCTTT
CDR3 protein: CATSDRFRDRVFVNTEAFF

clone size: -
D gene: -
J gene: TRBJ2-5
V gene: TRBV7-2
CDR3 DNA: TGTGCCAGCAGCTTAGATTCGGGCTACGAAGAGACCCAGTACTTC
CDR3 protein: CASSLDSGYEETQYF

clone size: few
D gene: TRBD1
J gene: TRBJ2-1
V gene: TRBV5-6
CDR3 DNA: TGTGCCAGCAGCTGGGGGACAGGGGGCGCGGATGAGCAGTTCTTC
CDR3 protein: CASSWGTGGADEQFF

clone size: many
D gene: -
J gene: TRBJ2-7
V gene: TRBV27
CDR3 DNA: TGTGCCAGCAGTTTCTTGGGCCCCTACGAGCAGTACTTC
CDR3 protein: CASSFLGPYEQYF

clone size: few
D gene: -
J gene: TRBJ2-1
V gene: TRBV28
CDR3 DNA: TGTGCCAGCAGTTTAGGGATTATGGACTCCAAACGGTTCTTC
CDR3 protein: CASSLGIMDSKRFF

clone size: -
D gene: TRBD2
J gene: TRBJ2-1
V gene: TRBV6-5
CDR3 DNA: TGTGCCAGCAGGAGACTAGCGGGGGAGTACAATGAGCAGTTCTTC
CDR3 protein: CASRRLAGEYNEQFF

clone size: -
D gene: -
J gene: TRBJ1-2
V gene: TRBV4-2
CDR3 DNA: TGTGCCAGCAGCCAAATTTCGTACGGGATGAGGTCCTATGGCTACACCTTC
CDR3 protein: CASSQISYGMRSYGYTF

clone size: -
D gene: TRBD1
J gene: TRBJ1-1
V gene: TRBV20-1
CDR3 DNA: TGCAGTGCTAGAGCCCTCGGACAGGGGGTCACTGAAGCTTTCTTT
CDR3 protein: CSARALGQGVTEAFF

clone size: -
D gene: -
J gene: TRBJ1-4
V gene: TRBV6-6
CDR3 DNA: TGTGCCAGCAGTTACTGGGTTGAAAAACTGTTTTTT
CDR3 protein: CASSYWVEKLFF

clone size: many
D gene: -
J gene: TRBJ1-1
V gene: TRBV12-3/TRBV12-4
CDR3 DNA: TGTGCCAGCAGTTCCCTCATGAACACTGAAGCTTTCTTT
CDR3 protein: CASSSLMNTEAFF

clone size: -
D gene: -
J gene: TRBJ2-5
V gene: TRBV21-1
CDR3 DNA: TGTGCTCGGCCACCCGAGAAGACCCAGTACTTC
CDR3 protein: CARPPEKTQYF